The clone carrying this TCR beta chain was detected a few times. Its cognate antigen is unknown. The library targeted TCRbeta and was prepared with unique molecular identifiers. MiXCR, applied by TCRdb to the PCR reads, yields one record per CDR3 protein. The table has approximately 9,400 distinct CDR3 sequences, around 17% seen once; the top ten hold around 89%. Trimming shortened V by 6 bases and J by 7 bases, and 19 bases separated the two germline ends. The CDR3 loop spans 15 amino acids. Germline-derived CDR1 and CDR2 are MNHEY and SVGEGT. The record originates from a study of T-cell reconstitution after alpha-beta-depleted transplantation in children. Overall study findings and caveats: Elevated TCRbeta diversity at day 60 was traced, in some patients, to surviving recipient T cells and thymic progenitors. The study reportedly traced alpha-beta T cells about two months after transplant to several hundred expanded graft clones. Among T cells one year after transplant, newly produced cells accounted for most counts and diversity.

This TCR derives from a girl under three years old who had a stem cell transplant for combined immunodeficiency, so the T cells may come from the graft donor. The rearrangement joins TRBV6-2 or TRBV6-3 to TRBJ2-1; D perhaps matches TRBD2 (6 bases). The source material was PBMCs, mostly from graft donor cells, sampled 60 days after TCRalphabeta/CD19-depleted stem cell transplant. CDR3 bases: TGTGCCAGCAGGGCTACTAGCAGGTCCGGAAATGAGCAGTTCTTC. Amino acid sequence: CASRATSRSGNEQFF.